This T cell receptor beta chain is from a study of blood T cell repertoires in COVID-19. Study in general: Spain, Italy and the United States supplied samples that represented acute and convalescent COVID-19. Sample material is recorded as cDNA or gDNA derived from T cells, B-cell-depleted T cells, or PBMCs.

In the authors' workflow: Estimated nucleated cell counts came from reference gene primer amplification. The assay was immunoSEQ multiplex PCR, and TCRdb's table has in-frame clones only and misses some. D and trimming were read from the DNA, whereas the V and J calls and clone size are those reported in that table. The table has about 250,000 clones, 70% to 90% seen once. V trimming: 0 bases; J trimming: 0 bases; junction bases outside the gene matches: 4. This CDR3 contains 16 residues. The V gene's germline CDR1 is SGHAT and CDR2 FQNNGV. The J gene is TRBJ2-5, the V gene TRBV11-2, with 7 bases fitting TRBD2. Material: peripheral blood. The receptor's source is a man aged 18 to 30 with active or convalescent COVID-19. CDR3 coding DNA: TGTGCCAGCAGCTTAGAACGAGCGGGGCACCAAGAGACCCAGTACTTC. It translates to CASSLERAGHQETQYF. Variable domain in full (rest from reference TRBV11-2 and TRBJ2-5): EAGVAQSPRYKIIEKRQSVAFWCNPISGHATLYWYQQILGQGPKLLIQFQNNGVVDDSQLPKDRFSAERLKGVDSTLKIQPAKLEDSAVYLCASSLERAGHQETQYFGPGTRLLVL.